What follows are 26 T cell receptor beta chains derived from one specimen sequenced in a study of control samples from healthy donors and cancer patients. Data came from immunoSEQ multiplex PCR; TCRdb stores just in-frame clones and leaves some out. Its listing shows around 190,000 clones. Sample: blood. All receptors derive from a woman in her 30s in good health.

V is TRBV5-1 and J is TRBJ2-3; the D gene could be TRBD1 or TRBD2 (5 bases each). This CDR3 comprises 16 residues. V dropped 1 base and J dropped 2 bases, with 14 bases sitting between them. Germline values: CDR1 SGHRS, CDR2 YFSETQ. DNA of the CDR3: TGCGCCAGCAGCTTGACCCCGAGGGGAACCACAGATACGCAGTATTTT. Its protein product is CASSLTPRGTTDTQYF.

The chain employs TRBV6-5 and TRBJ1-2; D ambiguous. Trimming left V 3 bases short and J 7 bases short, with 21 bases between. CDR1 and CDR2 (germline): MNHEY, SVGAGI. This CDR3 contains 16 residues. CDR3 sequence (DNA): TGTGCCAGCAGTTATTCTGTTACGGCTCAGGTCGGTGGCTACACCTTC. Encoded protein: CASSYSVTAQVGGYTF.

The V gene is TRBV5-1, the J gene TRBJ2-2, with D perhaps TRBD1 or TRBD2 (5 bases each). The CDR3 totals 14 residues. Germline values: CDR1 SGHRS, CDR2 YFSETQ. V lost 6 bases and J lost 0, with 9 bases in between. CDR3: CASKGTANTGELFF. The CDR3 DNA follows: TGCGCCAGCAAGGGGACCGCGAACACCGGGGAGCTGTTTTTT. Full variable domain (remainder filled in from reference TRBV5-1 and TRBJ2-2): KAGVTQTPRYLIKTRGQQVTLSCSPISGHRSVSWYQQTPGQGLQFLFEYFSETQRNKGNFPGRFSGRQFSNSRSEMNVSTLELGDSALYLCASKGTANTGELFFGEGSRLTVL.

The rearrangement joins TRBV9 to TRBJ2-3; D is uncertain. Germline CDR1 reads SGDLS; CDR2 reads YYNGEE. Trimming removed 0 bases from V and 6 bases from J, with 14 bases in between. The CDR3 sequence is 15 residues long. The CDR3 nucleotides are TGTGCCAGCAGCGTAGTCGGTGGAAGCAGGGATACGCAGTATTTT. Its translation: CASSVVGGSRDTQYF.

The genes are TRBV6-2 or TRBV6-3 and TRBJ2-2; D call uncertain. The V end was cut by 2 bases, the J end by 5 bases, with 6 bases between. Per germline, CDR1 MNHEY and CDR2 SVGEGT. This CDR3 has 13 amino acids. CDR3 bases: TGTGCCAGCAGTTACGGCAGAACCGGGGAGCTGTTTTTT. Protein sequence: CASSYGRTGELFF.

The V and J genes are TRBV4-1 and TRBJ1-3; no reliable D call. This CDR3 spans 15 amino acids. Germline V gene lookup returns CDR1 MGHRA and CDR2 YSYEKL. Between the trimmed V and J ends, which lost 2 bases and 1 base, there was a span of 9 bases. Here the CDR3 reads CASSQTGLSGNTIYF. The DNA for the CDR3 is TGCGCCAGCAGCCAAACCGGACTATCTGGAAACACCATATATTTT.

This chain uses TRBV19 with TRBJ1-5, with D unclear. The CDR3 sequence is 15 residues long. The germline V gene has CDR1 LNHDA and CDR2 SQIVND (reference sequence). V was pared by 3 bases and J by 2 bases, with 11 bases between. The CDR3 DNA follows: TGTGCCAGTAGTATCATCTACTCCGGCAATCAGCCCCAGCATTTT. Translation gives CASSIIYSGNQPQHF.

The V call is TRBV15, the J call TRBJ1-4; weak D call: TRBD1 (6 bases). The length of the CDR3 is 18 residues. V was cut by 1 base and J by 7 bases, with 22 bases left in between. CDR1 and CDR2 from the germline V gene are LNHNV and YYDKDF (reference sequence). The CDR3 sequence: CATSRAASVVEGGEKLFF. In DNA, the CDR3 is TGTGCCACCAGCAGAGCCGCCTCGGTGGTTGAGGGGGGTGAAAAACTGTTTTTT.

The chain recombines TRBV5-1 with TRBJ1-5; 12 bases line up with TRBD1. CDR1 is SGHRS and CDR2 is YFSETQ in the germline V gene. V shed 4 bases, J shed 3 bases, and the junction held 5 bases outside the gene matches. There are 16 residues in the CDR3. Here the CDR3 DNA reads TGCGCCAGCAGCATAGGGACAGGGGGCTCCAATCAGCCCCAGCATTTT. As protein: CASSIGTGGSNQPQHF.

The rearrangement joins TRBV4-3 to TRBJ2-1, with D maybe TRBD1 (5 bases). Per germline, CDR1 LGHNA and CDR2 YSLEER. The V gene lost 1 base and the J gene lost 6 bases, with 13 bases spanning the gap. This CDR3 has 15 residues. CDR3 amino acids: CASSQVDSYTNEQFF. CDR3 DNA: TGCGCCAGCAGCCAAGTTGACAGTTACACCAATGAGCAGTTCTTC.

V gene TRBV15 combines with J gene TRBJ2-1, with 13 bases that match TRBD2. This CDR3 spans 21 amino acids. V dropped 3 bases and J dropped 0; count of bases not matched to a gene: 14. Germline CDR1 LNHNV, CDR2 YYDKDF (reference sequence). CDR3 amino acids: CATSSQGRPGLAGSSYNEQFF. The CDR3 region has the DNA TGTGCCACCAGCAGCCAAGGGAGGCCGGGACTAGCGGGGAGCTCCTACAATGAGCAGTTCTTC.

V usage is TRBV6-1 and J usage is TRBJ2-7; 7 bases match TRBD2. Germline CDR1 MNHNS, CDR2 SASEGT. The CDR3 contains 16 residues. Unmatched junction bases numbered 10, after V lost 2 bases and J lost 3 bases. The CDR3 here is CASSEQGGLSFYEQYF. CDR3 bases: TGTGCCAGCAGTGAACAGGGAGGGTTGAGTTTCTACGAGCAGTACTTC.

This chain connects TRBV7-9 to TRBJ1-1; no firm D call. In germline, CDR1 is SEHNR, CDR2 FQNEAQ (reference sequence). The CDR3 has 11 amino acids. Between the trimmed V and J ends, which lost 0 bases and 7 bases, there was a span of 3 bases. CDR3 bases: TGTGCCAGCAGCTTAGCGCTTGAAGCTTTCTTT. Protein product: CASSLALEAFF.

The V gene is TRBV19, the J gene TRBJ1-5, with D perhaps matching TRBD1 (6 bases). Per the germline V gene, CDR1 is LNHDA and CDR2 is SQIVND (reference sequence). Deletions cut 3 bases from V and 0 bases from J, with 15 bases between. This CDR3 spans 17 amino acids. In DNA form, the CDR3 reads TGTGCCAGTAGTATTTACGGACAGACGAATAGCAATCAGCCCCAGCATTTT. Protein product: CASSIYGQTNSNQPQHF.

V gene TRBV24-1 combines with J gene TRBJ2-1, with TRBD2 as a possible D gene (6 bases). Germline lookup yields CDR1 KGHDR and CDR2 SFDVKD. CDR3 length: 17 amino acids. V lost 0 bases, J lost 0 bases, and 11 bases lay in between. The CDR3 is CATSDLVGGGSYNEQFF. The CDR3 DNA is TGTGCCACCAGTGATTTGGTCGGGGGTGGCTCCTACAATGAGCAGTTCTTC.

The V call is TRBV28, the J call TRBJ1-1; D is undetermined. CDR3 length: 13 residues. With 7 bases removed from V and 6 bases from J, the gap between germline ends came to 15 bases. Germline CDR1 and CDR2: MDHEN and SYDVKM. The CDR3 spells CASIIGGRAEAFF. The CDR3 nucleotides read TGTGCCAGCATAATAGGAGGGCGGGCTGAAGCTTTCTTT.

This sequence joins TRBV11-2 and TRBJ1-1; TRBD1 matches at 7 bases. Trimming at V came to 0 bases and at J to 6 bases, leaving 4 bases not matched to a gene. The V gene's germline CDR1 is SGHAT and CDR2 FQNNGV. The CDR3 is 14 residues long. The CDR3 protein is CASSLDRRGSEAFF. The CDR3 DNA reads TGTGCCAGCAGCTTAGACCGCAGGGGGTCTGAAGCTTTCTTT.

The CDR3 reads CASSRTGVRDEQYF. In DNA, the CDR3 is TGTGCCAGCAGCCGTACAGGGGTTAGGGACGAGCAGTACTTC. The chain combines TRBV5-4 with TRBJ2-7; 7 bases align to TRBD1. The CDR3 has 14 amino acids. The germline CDR1 and CDR2 sequences are SGHNT and YYREEE (reference sequence). V was clipped by 4 bases and J by 5 bases; unmatched bases: 9.

The chain is built from TRBV5-1 and TRBJ2-3; possibly TRBD1 for D (6 bases). The CDR3 length is 14 residues. The V end was cut by 8 bases, the J end by 0 bases, with 13 bases between. Germline CDR1 SGHRS, CDR2 YFSETQ. The chain's CDR3 is CASHGQLSTDTQYF. The CDR3 nucleotides are TGCGCCAGTCATGGACAGTTGAGCACAGATACGCAGTATTTT. Using reference TRBV5-1 and TRBJ2-3 for the parts outside the CDR3, the full variable domain is KAGVTQTPRYLIKTRGQQVTLSCSPISGHRSVSWYQQTPGQGLQFLFEYFSETQRNKGNFPGRFSGRQFSNSRSEMNVSTLELGDSALYLCASHGQLSTDTQYFGPGTRLTVL.

The V and J genes are TRBV6-1 and TRBJ2-7; no firm D call. Germline lookup yields CDR1 MNHNS and CDR2 SASEGT. Trimming left V 1 base short and J 6 bases short, with 10 bases between. This CDR3 has 13 amino acids. Here the CDR3 reads CASSEVVPSEQYF. The CDR3 DNA is TGTGCCAGCAGTGAAGTGGTCCCGAGCGAGCAGTACTTC.

The chain carries TRBV28 and TRBJ1-2; TRBD1 agrees at 8 bases. Germline trimming cut 6 bases from V and 2 bases from J; bases unmatched to any gene: 11. This CDR3 has 16 residues. Germline-derived CDR1 and CDR2 are MDHEN and SYDVKM. CDR3 sequence (DNA): TGTGCCAGCAGCCCACACTGGACAGGGACGAACTATGGCTACACCTTC. It yields the protein CASSPHWTGTNYGYTF.

J is TRBJ1-1 and V is TRBV2, with D unresolved. The CDR3 loop spans 12 amino acids. From germline, CDR1 is SNHLY and CDR2 FYNNEI. The V end lost 11 bases, the J end lost 6 bases, and 16 bases lay between the germline ends. The CDR3 region has the DNA TGTGCCGGGGTGAGGGTTGTCGCTGAAGCTTTCTTT. Its translation is CAGVRVVAEAFF. The full variable domain, in which reference TRBV2 and TRBJ1-1 provide the parts outside the CDR3, is EPEVTQTPSHQVTQMGQEVILRCVPISNHLYFYWYRQILGQKVEFLVSFYNNEISEKSEIFDDQFSVERPDGSNFTLKIRSTKLEDSAMYFCAGVRVVAEAFFGQGTRLTVV.

In DNA, the CDR3 is TGTGCCAGCAGGATTTACAATGAGCAGTTCTTC. Translating it yields CASRIYNEQFF. The rearrangement joins TRBV28 to TRBJ2-1; D remains ambiguous. This CDR3 contains 11 residues. From germline, CDR1 is MDHEN and CDR2 SYDVKM. The germline V and J ends were trimmed by 6 bases and 4 bases, with 4 bases remaining between them.

The chain combines TRBV6-4 with TRBJ2-7; D may be TRBD1 or TRBD2 (5 bases each). In germline, CDR1 is MRHNA, CDR2 SNTAGT. The CDR3 extends over 13 amino acids. Trimming removed 9 bases at V and 3 bases at J, with 15 bases between. CDR3 sequence reads: CARRDGKNYEQYF. The CDR3 coding sequence is TGTGCCAGAAGGGACGGTAAAAACTACGAGCAGTACTTC.

The rearrangement uses TRBV2 and TRBJ2-7, with 12 bases aligning to TRBD2. The CDR3 covers 24 residues. V dropped 4 bases and J dropped 2; count of bases not matched to a gene: 30. Looked up from germline, CDR1 is SNHLY and CDR2 is FYNNEI. The CDR3 protein is CASSGKGLAGGPSSRGGSPYEQYF. In DNA form, the CDR3 reads TGTGCCAGCAGTGGCAAAGGGCTAGCGGGGGGGCCCAGTTCGCGCGGCGGGTCCCCCTACGAGCAGTACTTC.

The chain uses TRBV27 and TRBJ2-1, with D tentatively TRBD2 (7 bases). The CDR3 has 15 residues. Trimming pared 1 base from V and 4 bases from J, leaving 11 bases between. Germline V gene data show CDR1 as MNHEY and CDR2 as SMNVEV (reference sequence). The CDR3: CASSLWGGQYNEQFF. The CDR3 bases are TGTGCCAGCAGTTTATGGGGGGGGCAGTACAATGAGCAGTTCTTC.